Reported below is one TCR beta chain. This entry belongs to a study of blood T cell repertoires in COVID-19. Participants had their cohort set by participant-reported clinical history. Recovered participants had two consecutive negative NP/OP PCR tests, healthcare professional clearance, or symptom resolution. Trimming removed 1 base from V and 5 bases from J; junction bases left unmatched: 6. The germline V gene encodes CDR1 SNHLY and CDR2 FYNNEI. The CDR3 covers 15 residues. Source study methods: It was from reference gene primer amplification that nucleated cell counts were estimated. Produced via immunoSEQ multiplex PCR; TCRdb's table is partial and in-frame only. That table furnishes V, J and clone size, whereas the DNA furnished D and trimming. There are a few hundred thousand clones in the sample; 80% to 85% occur only once, and roughly 3.1% lies in the top ten.

The specimen was PBMCs or T cells enriched from blood (not recorded which). The V and J genes are TRBV2 and TRBJ2-3; 7 bases match TRBD1. The TCR sequence derives from a man between 50 and 59 years old who had recovered from COVID-19. CDR3 residues: CASSEEQPGGDTQYF. Here the CDR3 DNA reads TGTGCCAGCAGTGAAGAACAGCCAGGGGGAGATACGCAGTATTTT.